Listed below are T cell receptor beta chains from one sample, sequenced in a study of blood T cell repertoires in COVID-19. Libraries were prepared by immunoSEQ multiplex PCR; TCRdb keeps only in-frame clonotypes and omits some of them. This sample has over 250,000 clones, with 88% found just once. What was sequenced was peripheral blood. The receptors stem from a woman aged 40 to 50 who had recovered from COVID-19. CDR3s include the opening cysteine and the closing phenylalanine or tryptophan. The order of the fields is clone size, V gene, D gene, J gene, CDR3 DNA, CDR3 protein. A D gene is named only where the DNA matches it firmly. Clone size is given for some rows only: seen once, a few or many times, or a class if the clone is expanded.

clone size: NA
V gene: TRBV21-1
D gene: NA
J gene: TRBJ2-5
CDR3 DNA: TGTGCCAGCAGCAAAGCCCCGGGGGGGCGGGAGGGCCAAGAGACCCAGTACTTC
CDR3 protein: CASSKAPGGREGQETQYF

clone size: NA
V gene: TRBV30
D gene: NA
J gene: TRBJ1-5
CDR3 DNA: TGTGCCTGGGGGGGGAACAGGGGCAATCAGCCCCAGCATTTT
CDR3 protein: CAWGGNRGNQPQHF

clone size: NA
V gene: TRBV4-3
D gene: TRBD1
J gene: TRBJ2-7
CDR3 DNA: TGCGCCAGCAGCCCCGGACAGGGGGCGCCTTGGGAGCAGTACTTC
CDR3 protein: CASSPGQGAPWEQYF

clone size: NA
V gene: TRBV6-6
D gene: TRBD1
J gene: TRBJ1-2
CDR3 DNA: TGTGCCAGCAGTCCCGGGACAGGGGGTAGTAGTGGTTATGGCTACACCTTC
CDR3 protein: CASSPGTGGSSGYGYTF

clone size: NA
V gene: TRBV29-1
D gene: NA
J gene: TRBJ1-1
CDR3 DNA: TGCAGCGTTGAAGAGGGGCGGTCTGAAGCTTTCTTT
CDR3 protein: CSVEEGRSEAFF

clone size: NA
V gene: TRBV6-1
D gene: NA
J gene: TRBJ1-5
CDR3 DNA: TGTGCCAGCAGTGAATGGCAGGGTAGCAATCAGCCCCAGCATTTT
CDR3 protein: CASSEWQGSNQPQHF

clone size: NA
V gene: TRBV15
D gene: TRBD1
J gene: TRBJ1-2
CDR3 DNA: TGTGCCACCCAGGGACAGCTCTATGGCTACACCTTC
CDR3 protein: CATQGQLYGYTF

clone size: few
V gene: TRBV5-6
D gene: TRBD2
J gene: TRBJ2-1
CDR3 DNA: TGTGCCAGCAGGTTTACCGGGACTAGCGGGAGGAATGAGCAGTTCTTC
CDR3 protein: CASRFTGTSGRNEQFF

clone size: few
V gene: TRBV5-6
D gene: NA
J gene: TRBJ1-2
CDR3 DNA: TGTGCCAGCAACCAGAACCACTATGGCTACACCTTC
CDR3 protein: CASNQNHYGYTF

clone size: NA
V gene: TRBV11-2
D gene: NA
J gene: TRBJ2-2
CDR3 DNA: TGTGCCAGCAGCTCCTTTCGGGGGACCGGGGAGCTGTTTTTT
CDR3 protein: CASSSFRGTGELFF

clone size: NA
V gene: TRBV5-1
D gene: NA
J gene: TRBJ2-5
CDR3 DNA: TGCGCCAGCAGCCCCCCCCTAGCGAAAGAGACCCAGTACTTC
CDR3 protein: CASSPPLAKETQYF

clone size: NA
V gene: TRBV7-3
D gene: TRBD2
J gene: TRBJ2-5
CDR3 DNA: TGTGCCAGCAGCCCACGTGGGACTAGCGGCCAAGAGACCCAGTACTTC
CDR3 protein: CASSPRGTSGQETQYF

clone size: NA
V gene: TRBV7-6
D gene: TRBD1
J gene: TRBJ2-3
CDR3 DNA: TGTGCCAGCAGCCCCCAGACAGGGGGGACAGATACGCAGTATTTT
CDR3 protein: CASSPQTGGTDTQYF

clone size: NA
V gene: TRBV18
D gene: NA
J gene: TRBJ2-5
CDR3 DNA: TGTGCCAGCTCACCAGGGCTCCAAGAGACCCAGTACTTC
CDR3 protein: CASSPGLQETQYF

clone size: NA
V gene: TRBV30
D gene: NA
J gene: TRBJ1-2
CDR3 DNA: TGTGCCTGGAGGTCTCTTGGGGTTGGGGGCATGGGCTACACCTTC
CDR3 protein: CAWRSLGVGGMGYTF

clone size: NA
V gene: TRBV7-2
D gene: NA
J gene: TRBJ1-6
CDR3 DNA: TGTGCCAGCAGCTTAGGGGCCCTGACAGGTTTTAATAATTCACCCCTCCACTTT
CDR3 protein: CASSLGALTGFNNSPLHF

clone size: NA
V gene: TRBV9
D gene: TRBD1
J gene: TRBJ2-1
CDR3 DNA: TGTGCCAGCAGCCAACAGGGGGCGCCCGGCAATGAGCAGTTCTTC
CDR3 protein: CASSQQGAPGNEQFF

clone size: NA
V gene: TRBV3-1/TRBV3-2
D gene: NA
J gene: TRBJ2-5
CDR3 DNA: TGTGCCAGCAGCCTGGGGGCGCTGCCACAAGAGACCCAGTACTTC
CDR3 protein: CASSLGALPQETQYF

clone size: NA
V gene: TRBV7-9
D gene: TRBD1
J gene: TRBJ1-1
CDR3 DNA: TGTGCCAGCAGCTTGAACAGGGGAGCGGTGAGCCCTGAAGCTTTCTTT
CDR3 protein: CASSLNRGAVSPEAFF

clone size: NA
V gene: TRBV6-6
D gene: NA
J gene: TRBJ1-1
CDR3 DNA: TGTGCCAGCAGTTCCGGGGGGAACACTGAAGCTTTCTTT
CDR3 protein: CASSSGGNTEAFF

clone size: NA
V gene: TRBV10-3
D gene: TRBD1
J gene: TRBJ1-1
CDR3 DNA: TGTGCCATCACCTCCCTGGGACAGGGGAACACTGAAGCTTTCTTT
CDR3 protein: CAITSLGQGNTEAFF

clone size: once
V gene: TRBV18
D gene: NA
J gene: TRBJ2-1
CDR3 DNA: TGTGCCAGCTCACCCAGGCCCCCTAGCGAAGCCTACAATGAGCAGTTCTTC
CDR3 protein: CASSPRPPSEAYNEQFF